This T cell receptor beta chain is drawn from a study of cytomegalovirus exposure and HLA in healthy donors. Overall study context: Among the roughly 400 genotyped donors, over 70% were placed in the Caucasian-associated ancestry cluster.

Overall study results and limits: Later work found most CMV-associated TCR beta chains apparently HLA-restricted.

Use of 60 Vbeta and 13 Jbeta primers characterized the PCR. Authors' methods: Counted up in a later analysis, unique TCR beta chains came to 65 million to 80 million, with about 9.9 million shared. Clones were read by immunoSEQ multiplex PCR, and TCRdb kept only the in-frame ones, dropping some. That table supplies the V and J calls and clone size; D and trimming were determined from the DNA. Altogether around 94,000 clones are present, roughly three fifths being singletons, with the ten largest covering 4.8%. This donor's CMV serostatus went unrecorded. Turning to this clone: Its specificity is not known.

V was trimmed by 8 bases and J by 10 bases, leaving 24 bases between them. Per the germline V gene, CDR1 is SNHLY and CDR2 is FYNNEI. The CDR3 contains 15 residues. The source material was PBMCs. The genes are TRBV2 and TRBJ2-1, with D perhaps TRBD2 (6 bases). The TCR comes from a human donor in good health. The CDR3 region is CASGKLRDSLGEQFF. The CDR3 nucleotides read TGTGCCAGCGGAAAACTCCGGGACTCCTTGGGAGAGCAGTTCTTC.